This passage covers 21 T cell receptor beta chains from one sample sequenced in a study of cytomegalovirus exposure and HLA in healthy donors. In the PCR, 60 Vbeta and 13 Jbeta primers were used. Data came from immunoSEQ multiplex PCR; TCRdb stores just in-frame clones and leaves some out. The table has fewer than 150,000 clones, roughly 69% seen once. Sequenced material: PBMCs. The receptors were gathered from a woman aged 40 to 50 in good health and CMV-seropositive.

This chain joins TRBV2 and TRBJ2-5; D remains unclear. Germline-derived CDR1 and CDR2 are SNHLY and FYNNEI. V lost 4 bases to trimming and J lost 8 bases, with 11 bases between them. CDR3 length: 12 residues. The CDR3 DNA is TGTGCCAGCAGTGTGGAGCTGGGTACCCAGTACTTC. This encodes CASSVELGTQYF. Using reference TRBV2 and TRBJ2-5 for the parts outside the CDR3, the full variable domain is EPEVTQTPSHQVTQMGQEVILRCVPISNHLYFYWYRQILGQKVEFLVSFYNNEISEKSEIFDDQFSVERPDGSNFTLKIRSTKLEDSAMYFCASSVELGTQYFGPGTRLLVL.

The chain carries TRBV6-6 and TRBJ2-7; 8 nucleotides align to TRBD1. With V trimmed by 7 bases and J by 5 bases, 10 bases remained unmatched. Germline V lookup: CDR1 MNHNY, CDR2 SVGAGI (reference sequence). There are 14 residues in the CDR3. As DNA, the CDR3 is TGTGCCAGCACCCACTCGGACAGGGATGACGAGCAGTACTTC. This sequence encodes CASTHSDRDDEQYF.

The chain employs TRBV5-1 and TRBJ1-1; D is possibly TRBD1 (5 bases). The CDR3 runs to 15 residues. V lost 4 bases to trimming and J lost 0 bases, with 13 bases between them. Germline lookup yields CDR1 SGHRS and CDR2 YFSETQ. The CDR3 nucleotides read TGCGCCAGCAGCACATACTCCAGGGTGAACACTGAAGCTTTCTTT. Translating it yields CASSTYSRVNTEAFF.

The chain has TRBV13 and TRBJ1-1; D gene unclear. Looked up from germline, CDR1 is PRHDT and CDR2 is FYEKMQ (reference sequence). This CDR3 spans 13 amino acids. The V end was cut by 4 bases, the J end by 4 bases, with 10 bases between. For the CDR3, the DNA is TGTGCCAGCAGCTCCGGACGGGGCACTGAAGCTTTCTTT. The encoded protein is CASSSGRGTEAFF.

This clone came up a few times. The chain uses TRBV5-1 and TRBJ2-7; D is possibly TRBD1 (6 bases). Looked up from germline, CDR1 is SGHRS and CDR2 is YFSETQ. There are 16 residues in the CDR3. V was clipped by 0 bases and J by 5 bases, with 18 bases between them. CDR3 sequence (DNA): TGCGCCAGCAGCTTGGCATCTGGGGGCAGCCCCAACGAGCAGTACTTC. Protein: CASSLASGGSPNEQYF.

The chain combines TRBV7-9 with TRBJ2-1; TRBD1 matches 7 bases. The V gene end was trimmed by 5 bases and the J gene end by 5 bases; junction bases not matched to a gene: 0. CDR1 is SEHNR and CDR2 is FQNEAQ in the germline V gene (reference sequence). The CDR3 loop spans 12 amino acids. Here the CDR3 reads CASSDRDNEQFF. CDR3 DNA sequence: TGTGCCAGCAGCGACAGGGACAATGAGCAGTTCTTC.

This sequence joins TRBV7-8 and TRBJ2-7; the match to TRBD2 covers 8 bases. With 5 bases clipped from V and 3 bases from J, the junction kept 3 bases outside the gene matches. There are 13 residues in the CDR3. CDR1 is SGHVS, CDR2 FQNEAQ, per germline. This CDR3 reads CASSNRGGYEQYF. Written as DNA, the CDR3 is TGTGCCAGCAGCAATCGGGGGGGCTACGAGCAGTACTTC.

V gene TRBV25-1 combines with J gene TRBJ1-1; D gene uncertain. The V end was cut by 4 bases, the J end by 2 bases, with 5 bases between. CDR1 is MGHDK, CDR2 SYGVNS, per germline. This CDR3 is built from 12 residues. CDR3 protein: CASSVGNTEAFF. The CDR3 DNA reads as TGTGCCAGCAGTGTGGGCAACACTGAAGCTTTCTTT. Full variable domain (missing parts from reference TRBV25-1 and TRBJ1-1): EADIYQTPRYLVIGTGKKITLECSQTMGHDKMYWYQQDPGMELHLIHYSYGVNSTEKGDLSSESTVSRIRTEHFPLTLESARPSHTSQYLCASSVGNTEAFFGQGTRLTVV.

This clone was observed a single time. This chain connects TRBV7-2 to TRBJ2-7; 7 bases agree with TRBD1. The CDR3 spans 14 residues. Germline loops: CDR1 SGHTA, CDR2 FQGNSA. V shed 2 bases, J shed 3 bases, and the junction held 4 bases outside the gene matches. CDR3 in DNA: TGTGCCAGCAGCTTAAAGGGACAGTACTACGAGCAGTACTTC. Translating it yields CASSLKGQYYEQYF.

In its sample, this clone was seen once. The chain carries TRBV5-1 and TRBJ1-1; unclear D gene. Germline V gene lookup returns CDR1 SGHRS and CDR2 YFSETQ. V dropped 4 bases and J dropped 4 bases, with 8 bases sitting between them. This CDR3 region has 12 residues. In nucleotides, the CDR3 is TGCGCCAGCAGCCTTAGTGGCACTGAAGCTTTCTTT. Protein sequence: CASSLSGTEAFF.

V and J are TRBV5-1 and TRBJ2-3; D may be TRBD1 (6 bases). Deletions cut 2 bases from V and 6 bases from J, with 13 bases between. The CDR3 runs 14 residues. CDR1 and CDR2 from the germline V gene are SGHRS and YFSETQ. CDR3 coding DNA: TGCGCCAGCAGCTTACAGGCCCAGGGGGATACGCAGTATTTT. Translating gives CASSLQAQGDTQYF. Drawing the rest from reference TRBV5-1 and TRBJ2-3, the complete variable domain is KAGVTQTPRYLIKTRGQQVTLSCSPISGHRSVSWYQQTPGQGLQFLFEYFSETQRNKGNFPGRFSGRQFSNSRSEMNVSTLELGDSALYLCASSLQAQGDTQYFGPGTRLTVL.

The chain is built from TRBV7-9 and TRBJ1-1; 9 nucleotides agree with TRBD1. V was pared by 4 bases and J by 5 bases, with 5 bases of the junction left unmatched. Per germline, CDR1 SEHNR and CDR2 FQNEAQ (reference sequence). The CDR3 loop spans 14 amino acids. CDR3 DNA: TGTGCCAGCAGCTCACAGGACAGGGGAACTGAAGCTTTCTTT. It is translated as CASSSQDRGTEAFF.

The genes are TRBV7-2 and TRBJ2-7, with D maybe TRBD2 (5 bases). The CDR3 extends over 14 amino acids. Germline CDR1 reads SGHTA; CDR2 reads FQGNSA. The V gene lost 3 bases and the J gene lost 6 bases, with 15 bases spanning the gap. The CDR3 sequence: CASSFAGGSVEQYF. CDR3 DNA: TGTGCCAGCAGCTTCGCTGGTGGGAGTGTCGAGCAGTACTTC.

The chain combines TRBV5-4 with TRBJ2-1, with D possibly TRBD2 on 6 matching bases. With 2 bases removed from V and 7 bases from J, the gap between germline ends came to 16 bases. Germline V gene data show CDR1 as SGHNT and CDR2 as YYREEE (reference sequence). CDR3 size: 15 residues. In DNA form, the CDR3 reads TGTGCCAGCAGCTTAACTAGCTGGCAGGGAAATGAGCAGTTCTTC. Protein product: CASSLTSWQGNEQFF.

In its sample, this clone was seen a few times. This sequence joins TRBV7-2 and TRBJ2-5, with D possibly being TRBD2 (6 bases). The DNA end is more similar to TRBJ2-7, so the J call may be wrong. CDR3 length equals 13 residues. Looked up from germline, CDR1 is SGHTA and CDR2 is FQGNSA. In DNA form, the CDR3 reads TGTGCCAGCAGCCCGCGGGGCAACTACGAGCAGTACTTC. Translation: CASSPRGNYEQYF.

The chain couples TRBV5-1 to TRBJ2-3, with 8 bases aligning to TRBD2. Germline V lookup: CDR1 SGHRS, CDR2 YFSETQ. The CDR3 extends over 15 amino acids. With V trimmed by 5 bases and J by 1 base, 6 bases remained unmatched. The DNA for the CDR3 is TGCGCCAGCAGTCGAGTAGCGGGGCGCACAGATACGCAGTATTTT. As protein: CASSRVAGRTDTQYF. Full variable domain (missing parts from reference TRBV5-1 and TRBJ2-3): KAGVTQTPRYLIKTRGQQVTLSCSPISGHRSVSWYQQTPGQGLQFLFEYFSETQRNKGNFPGRFSGRQFSNSRSEMNVSTLELGDSALYLCASSRVAGRTDTQYFGPGTRLTVL.

The CDR3 DNA sequence: TGCGCCAGCAGCCAGGGACTCTCTGGGGCCAACGTCCTGACTTTC. Its translation is CASSQGLSGANVLTF. The chain couples TRBV4-3 to TRBJ2-6; weak D call: TRBD2 (6 bases). V dropped 3 bases and J dropped 0 bases, with 6 bases sitting between them. CDR3 length equals 15 residues. The V gene's germline CDR1 is LGHNA and CDR2 YSLEER.

The chain couples TRBV5-1 to TRBJ2-5; 8 bases map to TRBD1. The length of the CDR3 is 15 residues. The trim removed 0 bases at V and 5 bases at J, leaving 6 bases unmatched. Per germline, CDR1 SGHRS and CDR2 YFSETQ. CDR3 DNA sequence: TGCGCCAGCAGCTTGGAAGCAGGGGGCGAGGAGACCCAGTACTTC. Protein: CASSLEAGGEETQYF. The full variable domain, with the rest looked up from reference TRBV5-1 and TRBJ2-5, is KAGVTQTPRYLIKTRGQQVTLSCSPISGHRSVSWYQQTPGQGLQFLFEYFSETQRNKGNFPGRFSGRQFSNSRSEMNVSTLELGDSALYLCASSLEAGGEETQYFGPGTRLLVL.

V is TRBV6-1 and J is TRBJ1-4; 8 nucleotides match TRBD1. Germline values: CDR1 MNHNS, CDR2 SASEGT. This CDR3 is 15 amino acids long. Losses at the gene ends were 6 bases for V and 7 bases for J; bases not matched to a gene: 10. CDR3 in DNA: TGTGCCAGCAGGATAACAGGGGGTGGGAGTGAAAAACTGTTTTTT. Translated, it gives CASRITGGGSEKLFF.

As concerns this clone: Relative to the germline gene, one junction end is altered; a read error may explain this. This chain connects TRBV7-9 to TRBJ1-1; no reliable D call. Germline V gene data show CDR1 as SEHNR and CDR2 as FQNEAQ (reference sequence). The CDR3 length is 14 residues. The CDR3 is CASSLAGTSTEAFF. CDR3 DNA: TGTGCCAGCAGCCTAGCTGGTACGAGCACTGAAGCTTTCTTT.

This chain uses TRBV27 with TRBJ1-6; the match to TRBD1 covers 7 bases. V lost 5 bases to trimming and J lost 8 bases; unmatched junction nucleotides: 9. Germline CDR1 and CDR2: MNHEY and SMNVEV (reference sequence). This CDR3 is built from 15 residues. CDR3 DNA: TGTGCCAGCAGTCCCCGACAGGGAAGGGATTCACCCCTCCACTTT. It encodes CASSPRQGRDSPLHF.